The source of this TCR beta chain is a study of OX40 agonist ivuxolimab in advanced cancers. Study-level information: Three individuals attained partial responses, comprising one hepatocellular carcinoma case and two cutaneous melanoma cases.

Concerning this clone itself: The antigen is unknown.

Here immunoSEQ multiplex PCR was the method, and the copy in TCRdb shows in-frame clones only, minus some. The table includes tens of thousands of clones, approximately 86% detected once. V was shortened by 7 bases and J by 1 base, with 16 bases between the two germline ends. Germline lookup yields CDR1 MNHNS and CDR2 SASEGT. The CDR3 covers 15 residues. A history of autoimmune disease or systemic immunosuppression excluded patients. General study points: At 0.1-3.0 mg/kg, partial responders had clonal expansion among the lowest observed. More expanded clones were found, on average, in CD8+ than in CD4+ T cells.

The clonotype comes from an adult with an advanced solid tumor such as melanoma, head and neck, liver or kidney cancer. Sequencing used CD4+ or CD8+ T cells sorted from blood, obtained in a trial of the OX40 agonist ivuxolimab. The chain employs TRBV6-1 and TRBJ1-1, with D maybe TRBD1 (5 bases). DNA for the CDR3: TGTGCCAGCACTCGGCCGGGGCAGGGGAACACTGAAGCTTTCTTT. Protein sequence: CASTRPGQGNTEAFF.